One sample yielded the 18 T cell receptor beta chains listed below, sequenced in a study of T-cell memory formation after mild COVID-19. MiXCR, run by TCRdb on the 5' RACE reads, gives a single entry per CDR3 protein. In the table there are hundreds of thousands of distinct CDR3 sequences, around a sixth of which are singletons. The sample comprised PBMCs or a T cell subset sorted from them (not recorded which). The receptor source for this set is an adult woman who had mild COVID-19 (a few samples of this study predate the infection). Cell type and time point are not known.

This clonotype has just a few counts. The rearrangement uses TRBV30 and TRBJ1-1; D remains unclear. V was trimmed by 1 base and J by 4 bases, leaving 7 bases between them. CDR1 is GTSNPN and CDR2 is SVGIG in the germline V gene (reference sequence). CDR3 length equals 12 residues. The CDR3 sequence: CAWSGLLTEAFF. The CDR3 nucleotides read TGTGCCTGGAGTGGGCTACTCACTGAAGCTTTCTTT.

This chain joins TRBV7-8 and TRBJ2-1; TRBD1 is a possible D gene (6 bases). Germline CDR1 reads SGHVS; CDR2 reads FQNEAQ. V dropped 5 bases and J dropped 3 bases, with 14 bases sitting between them. The CDR3 runs 15 residues. CDR3 in amino acids: CASSPDRINYNEQFF. The CDR3 DNA sequence: TGTGCCAGCAGCCCTGACAGGATCAACTACAATGAGCAGTTCTTC.

The chain links TRBV18 to TRBJ2-1; D is ambiguous. Looked up from germline, CDR1 is KGHSH and CDR2 is LQKENI. The CDR3 is 15 residues long. V shed 3 bases and J shed 0 bases, with 9 bases lying between them. The CDR3 DNA is TGTGCCAGCTCACCGGCACGGAACTCCTACAATGAGCAGTTCTTC. It codes for CASSPARNSYNEQFF.

This clonotype turned up a few times. The chain is built from TRBV5-1 and TRBJ2-5, with TRBD2 matching over 14 bases. The V segment lost 4 bases and the J segment 4 bases; nucleotides outside the gene matches: 3. The CDR3 length is 15 residues. Germline CDR1 is SGHRS and CDR2 is YFSETQ. The CDR3: CASSHGTSGGETQYF. The CDR3 coding sequence is TGCGCCAGCAGCCACGGGACTAGCGGGGGAGAGACCCAGTACTTC.

This clonotype was counted a few times. The chain is built from TRBV12-3 or TRBV12-4 and TRBJ2-2, with TRBD2 matching over 14 bases. The ends lost 6 bases at V and 5 bases at J; junction bases unmatched: 2. This CDR3 comprises 15 residues. The CDR3 loop reads CASRGLAGGTGELFF. For the CDR3, the DNA is TGTGCCAGCAGAGGACTAGCGGGAGGTACCGGGGAGCTGTTTTTT.

The chain uses TRBV5-6 and TRBJ1-2; TRBD1 might be the D (6 bases). CDR1 SGHDT and CDR2 YYEEEE come from the germline V gene. Trimming stripped 1 base from V and 8 bases from J, with 18 bases between. There are 15 residues in the CDR3. This chain's CDR3 is CASSLIGPGTRGYTF. In nucleotides, the CDR3 is TGTGCCAGCAGCTTGATCGGCCCCGGGACAAGGGGCTACACCTTC.

This clonotype was picked up a small number of times. The chain employs TRBV6-2 or TRBV6-3 and TRBJ2-7, with D tentatively TRBD2 (6 bases). The germline V and J ends were trimmed by 6 bases and 3 bases, with 9 bases remaining between them. The CDR3 sequence is 12 residues long. Per germline, CDR1 MNHEY and CDR2 SVGEGT. This CDR3 is CASREGFYEQYF. The CDR3 nucleotides read TGTGCCAGCAGGGAGGGATTCTACGAGCAGTACTTC.

The chain combines TRBV20-1 with TRBJ2-3, with 7 bases lining up with TRBD2. The CDR3 is 14 amino acids. Per germline, CDR1 DFQATT and CDR2 SNEGSKA (reference sequence). V shed 5 bases, J shed 5 bases, and the junction held 10 bases outside the gene matches. The CDR3 region is CSAHKRDGKDTQYF. Written as DNA, the CDR3 is TGCAGTGCTCACAAGCGGGATGGAAAAGATACGCAGTATTTT.

The rearrangement links TRBV25-1 to TRBJ1-1; unclear D gene. V shed 5 bases and J shed 3 bases, with 7 bases lying between them. The CDR3 has 12 residues. Per the germline V gene, CDR1 is MGHDK and CDR2 is SYGVNS. The CDR3 bases are TGTGCCAGCAGTAAGGAACACACTGAAGCTTTCTTT. It yields the protein CASSKEHTEAFF.

As DNA, the CDR3 is TGTGCCAGCAGCTTAGCAGACAGCGATCAGCCCCAGCATTTT. Protein: CASSLADSDQPQHF. This chain uses TRBV7-2 with TRBJ1-5; possibly TRBD1 for D (5 bases). V dropped 0 bases and J dropped 5 bases, with 8 bases sitting between them. The CDR3 runs to 14 residues. Per germline, CDR1 SGHTA and CDR2 FQGNSA.

The chain couples TRBV5-8 to TRBJ1-2, with no clear D. The CDR3 has 13 amino acids. V lost 4 bases and J 1 base, leaving 8 bases between the germline ends. Germline V gene sequence: CDR1 SGHTS, CDR2 YDEGEE. CDR3 amino acids: CASSPPVNYGYTF. The CDR3 DNA is TGTGCCAGCAGCCCCCCGGTTAACTATGGCTACACCTTC.

This clonotype occurred many times. V usage is TRBV14 and J usage is TRBJ2-2, with a weak D call TRBD2 (5 bases). This CDR3 is 14 amino acids long. Per germline, CDR1 SGHDN and CDR2 FVKESK. Between the trimmed V and J ends, which lost 4 bases and 2 bases, there was a span of 8 bases. In nucleotides, the CDR3 is TGTGCCAGCAGCCTAGCGAGCAACACCGGGGAGCTGTTTTTT. As protein: CASSLASNTGELFF.

The rearrangement joins TRBV6-6 to TRBJ2-3; D is uncertain. V was cut by 7 bases and J by 2 bases, with 13 bases left in between. This CDR3 is 14 amino acids long. Germline V gives CDR1 MNHNY, CDR2 SVGAGI (reference sequence). CDR3 residues: CASILLPATDTQYF. The DNA of the CDR3 is TGTGCCAGCATTTTGCTGCCAGCCACAGATACGCAGTATTTT.

The V gene is TRBV29-1, the J gene TRBJ1-1; D might be TRBD1 (5 bases). V was shortened by 7 bases and J by 4 bases, with 19 bases between the two germline ends. Germline CDR1 reads SQVTM; CDR2 reads ANQGSEA. The CDR3 is made up of 14 amino acids. The CDR3 DNA is TGCAGCGCCCAGACGGGGGGAGATCGCACTGAAGCTTTCTTT. Translation: CSAQTGGDRTEAFF. The whole variable domain, filled in from reference TRBV29-1 and TRBJ1-1, reads SAVISQKPSRDICQRGTSLTIQCQVDSQVTMMFWYRQQPGQSLTLIATANQGSEATYESGFVIDKFPISRPNLTFSTLTVSNMSPEDSSIYLCSAQTGGDRTEAFFGQGTRLTVV.

This clonotype has more than one count but fewer than ten. The rearrangement uses TRBV7-6 and TRBJ2-1; 10 nucleotides match TRBD2. Germline-derived CDR1 and CDR2 are SGHVS and FNYEAQ. Losses at the gene ends were 2 bases for V and 4 bases for J; bases not matched to a gene: 5. The CDR3 extends over 16 amino acids. The chain's CDR3 is CASSLIDSGRYNEQFF. The CDR3 nucleotides read TGTGCCAGCAGCTTAATTGATAGCGGGAGGTACAATGAGCAGTTCTTC.

The chain uses TRBV6-2 or TRBV6-3 and TRBJ2-7; weak D call: TRBD1 (6 bases). Trimming left V 5 bases short and J 0 bases short, with 14 bases between. CDR3 length equals 15 residues. Looked up from germline, CDR1 is MNHEY and CDR2 is SVGEGT. The CDR3 loop is CASSPARGFSYEQYF. The CDR3 nucleotides read TGTGCCAGCAGTCCCGCCAGGGGTTTCTCCTACGAGCAGTACTTC.

Here the CDR3 reads CASTLAPSGGDEKLFF. The CDR3 nucleotides read TGCGCCAGCACCCTAGCTCCCTCCGGGGGCGATGAAAAACTGTTTTTT. The rearrangement joins TRBV5-1 to TRBJ1-4; TRBD1 is a possible D gene (6 bases). CDR3 length: 16 residues. Deletions cut 6 bases from V and 6 bases from J, with 21 bases between. Germline loops: CDR1 SGHRS, CDR2 YFSETQ.

The chain combines TRBV4-1 with TRBJ1-5; 7 nucleotides line up with TRBD1. CDR3 length: 20 residues. CDR1 and CDR2 (germline): MGHRA, YSYEKL. The V segment lost 0 bases and the J segment 2 bases; nucleotides outside the gene matches: 16. Here the CDR3 DNA reads TGCGCCAGCAGCCAAGAAGTAGTGACAGGGCGTCGACGAGGCAATCAGCCCCAGCATTTT. Protein sequence: CASSQEVVTGRRRGNQPQHF.